This T cell receptor beta chain was captured by sequencing in a study of blood T cell repertoires in COVID-19. Overall study context: T cells, B-cell-depleted T cells, or PBMCs provided the cDNA or gDNA that served as material.

After removal of 5 bases from V and 4 bases from J, the junction contained 9 bases not matched to a gene. The CDR3 is 16 residues long. Germline V CDR1 and CDR2: MNHEY, SMNVEV (reference sequence). The protocol was immunoSEQ multiplex PCR, while the TCRdb copy is restricted to in-frame clones and leaves out a portion. The sample shows 150,000 to 200,000 clones, around 90% of them seen only once. Sequenced material: peripheral blood. The chain is built from TRBV27 and TRBJ2-1, with 9 positions matching TRBD2. This receptor was identified in a man aged 45-60 years with acute or convalescent COVID-19. The CDR3 sequence is CASSHVGGRAYNEQFF. As DNA, the CDR3 is TGTGCCAGCAGTCACGTAGGCGGGAGGGCTTACAATGAGCAGTTCTTC.